One T cell receptor (beta chain) is described in this entry. This clone appeared a few times. It has no known antigen specificity. No quality values exist for individual bases; no much larger clone is one base distant. This entry is derived from a study of CXCR4 blockade with PD-1 therapy in pancreatic cancer (dated by TCRdb to between 2017 and 2020). With regard to the full study: Multiplex immunohistochemistry and TCRbeta immunosequencing of resected pancreatic ductal adenocarcinoma were combined in the study with ex vivo slice culture in which PD-1 and CXCR4 blockade were tested. To look at intratumoral heterogeneity, the researchers TCR-sequenced two geographically distinct regions from each of 5 or 6 tumors.

Findings and caveats that apply to the study as a whole: The frequency of each amino acid clone correlated strongly with the number of distinct nucleotide rearrangements encoding that clone, suggesting convergent selection driven by common tumor antigens. Tumors had clonal expansion, with a mean productive clonality of around 0.15 compared with 0.05 to 0.065 in healthy blood, yet clonality showed no correlation with survival. Because only TCRbeta chains were sequenced, true antigen-specificity overlap among convergent dominant clones remained unconfirmed while awaiting paired alpha-beta single-cell sequencing.

The archived tumor blocks were obtained from patients to whom no neoadjuvant therapy had been administered before resection. The preserved-tissue arm of the study used 30 to 35 surgical resection samples from about 24 previously untreated pancreatic ductal adenocarcinoma patients. For the resection arm, DNA was extracted from ten 5-micron curls of FFPE tumor adjacent to the multiplex immunohistochemistry slide. From cysteine to phenylalanine, the CDR3 is 15 amino acids long. The only DNA kept is the CDR3, 45 bases in frame from the first base. V lost 0 bases and J lost 0 bases, and the count of bases not matched to a germline gene is 3. In the germline V gene (reference sequence), CDR1 corresponds to GTSNPN and CDR2 to SVGIG. Extracted DNA was used for immunosequencing of TCRbeta CDR3 regions with the immunoSEQ Assay at Adaptive Biotechnologies. Turning to the authors' computational methods: To measure the absolute abundance of each unique TCRbeta CDR3, the sequences were collapsed and filtered. Clonality was calculated as 1 minus Pielou's evenness, with only productive in-frame rearrangements included in the computation. Regional overlap tracked the top 100 nucleotide rearrangements across paired samples, with Morisita index comparing paired versus unrelated samples. The immunoSEQ Rearrangement Details tool was used to assess whether nucleotide rearrangements converged onto identical amino acid sequences. TCRdb took this table from immuneACCESS and kept in-frame rearrangements with V and J called. Such tables lack part of the clones; where checked against another copy, unresolved V genes explain under half of the gap, and the rest is unexplained. V, J and clone size are those of that table, while D and trimming were read from the DNA. The table for this sample lists under 9,000 clones; about 60% of them were counted only once. About 7.3% of the sample is taken by the ten largest.

The TCR originated in a human donor with pancreatic ductal adenocarcinoma. Sequences were obtained from tumor tissue. The rearrangement joined TRBV30 to TRBJ2-3, and 7 bases in between align with TRBD2. In nucleotide form, the sequence is TGTGCCTGGAGTGTACTACTAGCGAGCACAGATACGCAGTATTTT. Translated, it gives CAWSVLLASTDTQYF. The reference TRBV30 and TRBJ2-3 proteins fill in what lies around the CDR3, so the full variable domain reads SQTIHQWPATLVQPVGSPLSLECTVEGTSNPNLYWYRQAAGRGLQLLFYSVGIGQISSEVPQNLSASRPQDRQFILSSKKLLLSDSGFYLCAWSVLLASTDTQYFGPGTRLTVL.